What follows describes a single T cell receptor beta chain. This clonotype was found many times. Its recognized antigen is unknown. The input lacks base qualities; no much larger clone sits a single base away. In light of the paper, this sample's treatment or condition label describes: allogeneic hematopoietic cell transplantation with graft depleted of TCRalphabeta T cells and CD19 B cells. The children who served as transplant recipients had been given grafts of TCRalphabeta/CD19-depleted allogeneic hematopoietic cells. The sample originates from a study of T-cell reconstitution after alpha-beta-depleted transplantation in children (TCRdb year 2016). Turning to the overall study: The study quantitatively tracked T-cell immune reconstitution after TCRalphabeta/CD19-depleted allogeneic hematopoietic cell transplantation in children using TCR repertoire profiling. General findings and caveats noted by the study authors: Apparently early alphabetaT-cell count recovery about two months after transplant reportedly relied on only several hundred rapidly expanded clones derived from non-depleted graft cells. The frequencies of hyperexpanded clones fell over the following months, and after one year, T-cell counts and TCRbeta diversity were mostly attributed to newly produced T cells. In some patients, the high TCRbeta diversity seen at day 60 was put down to recipient T cells and intrathymic progenitors that had survived conditioning.

V is reduced by 6 bases and J by 2 bases, leaving a spacing of 10 bases between them. The cysteine opens and the phenylalanine closes a CDR3 of 12 amino acids. The sequence is cut down to CDR3 DNA, 36 bases in frame from base 1. CDR1 SQVTM and CDR2 ANQGSEA are derived from the germline V gene. Library generation was performed with PCR. TCRdb shows the sequencer as Illumina HiSeq 2500. TCR libraries were prepared with molecular barcoding, using unique molecular identifiers to normalize TCRbeta repertoire quantification. TCRdb ran its own pipeline on the public reads, namely fastp trimming at Q25 and MiXCR clone calling, and kept in-frame beta chains. Each CDR3 protein appears once, grouped with its most common genes and DNA. The sample yields almost 500,000 distinct CDR3 sequences; about 10% were counted once. The ten largest clones add up to roughly 2.1% of the sample.

This receptor was identified in a child between 2 and 9 years old with inherited bone marrow failure, due to receive a stem cell transplant. The rearrangement combines TRBV29-1 with TRBJ2-5; confidence is insufficient to name the D gene. Material: PBMCs, obtained before TCRalphabeta/CD19-depleted stem cell transplant. The nucleotide sequence is TGCAGCGTGGCGCCAGGTCAAGAGACCCAGTACTTC. It translates as CSVAPGQETQYF.